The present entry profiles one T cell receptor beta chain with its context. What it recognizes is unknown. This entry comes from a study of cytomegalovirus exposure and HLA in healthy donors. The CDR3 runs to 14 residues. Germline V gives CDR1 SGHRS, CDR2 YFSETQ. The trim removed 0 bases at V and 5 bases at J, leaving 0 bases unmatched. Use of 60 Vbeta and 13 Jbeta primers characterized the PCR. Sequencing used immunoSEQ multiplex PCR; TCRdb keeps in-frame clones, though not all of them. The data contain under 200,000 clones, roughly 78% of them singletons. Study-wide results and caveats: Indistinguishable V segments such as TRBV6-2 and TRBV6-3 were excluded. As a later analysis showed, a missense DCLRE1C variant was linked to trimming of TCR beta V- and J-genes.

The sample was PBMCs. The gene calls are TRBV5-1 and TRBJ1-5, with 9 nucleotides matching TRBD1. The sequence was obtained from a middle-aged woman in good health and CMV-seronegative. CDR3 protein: CASSLDRGHQPQHF. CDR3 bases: TGCGCCAGCAGCTTGGACAGGGGGCATCAGCCCCAGCATTTT.